This T cell receptor beta chain was identified in a study of persistence of HIV-infected CD4 T cells. Study overall: A couple of participants gave one leukapheresis sample; others gave up to about 200 mL blood repeatedly.

Sequencing used immunoSEQ version 4 in survey mode. Template was genomic DNA at 10 ng/uL, with up to roughly 1 ug used per sample. Method: immunoSEQ multiplex PCR; TCRdb's copy keeps in-frame clones and lacks some. The repertoire has over 25,000 clones, 82% of them found once; the top ten carry roughly 0.9%. A note on this clone: Its antigen is unidentified.

Cells were stimulated with CMV-infected fibroblast lysates at 8 to 10 ug/mL. CD40L-negative CD69-negative CD45RO-high memory CD4+ T cells were sorted as populations depleted of antigen-responding cells. Findings and caveats of the study: Degenerate expanded CDR3beta sequences were enriched among CMV- and Gag-responding cells.

CDR3 size: 13 residues. The germline V and J ends were trimmed by 4 bases and 5 bases, with 12 bases remaining between them. Germline CDR1 SGHNT, CDR2 YYREEE (reference sequence). Sequencing was performed on CD4+ T cells sorted from PBMCs after approximately 19-hour stimulation, taken from a patient who received antiretroviral therapy. This TCR was sampled from an adult man with HIV who was CMV-seropositive. The rearrangement uses TRBV5-4 and TRBJ1-2; TRBD1 might be the D (6 bases). The CDR3 sequence: CASSRPGVYGYTF. CDR3 in DNA: TGTGCCAGCAGCCGACCAGGGGTTTATGGCTACACCTTC. The full variable domain, in which reference TRBV5-4 and TRBJ1-2 provide the parts outside the CDR3, is ETGVTQSPTHLIKTRGQQVTLRCSSQSGHNTVSWYQQALGQGPQFIFQYYREEENGRGNFPPRFSGLQFPNYSSELNVNALELDDSALYLCASSRPGVYGYTFGSGTRLTVV.